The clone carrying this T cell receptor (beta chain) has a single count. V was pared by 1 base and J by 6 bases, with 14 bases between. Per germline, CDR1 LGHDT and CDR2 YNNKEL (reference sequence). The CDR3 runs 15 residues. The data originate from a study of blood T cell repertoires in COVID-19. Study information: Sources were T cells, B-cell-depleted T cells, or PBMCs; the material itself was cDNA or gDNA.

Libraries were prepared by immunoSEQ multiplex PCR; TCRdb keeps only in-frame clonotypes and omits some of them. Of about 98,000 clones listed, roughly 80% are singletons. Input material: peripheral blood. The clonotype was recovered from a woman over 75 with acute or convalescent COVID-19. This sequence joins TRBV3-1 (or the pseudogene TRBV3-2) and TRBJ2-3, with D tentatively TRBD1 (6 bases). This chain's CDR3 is CASSQGTGKFDTQYF. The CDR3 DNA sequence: TGTGCCAGCAGCCAAGGAACAGGGAAATTTGATACGCAGTATTTT.